The clone carrying this TCR beta chain was found a few times. Antigen specificity is unknown. TCRdb called the RT-PCR reads again in MiXCR, with one record for every CDR3 protein. Altogether more than 200,000 distinct CDR3 sequences are present, over 9% being singletons, with the ten largest covering 7.5% to 10%. The CDR3 has 13 amino acids. V gave up 1 base and J gave up 4 bases, with 8 bases separating them. Germline CDR1 is MNHEY and CDR2 is SVGEGT. These data come from a study of response to subunit inactivated influenza vaccine. General observations from the study: Few additional T cells are recruited per seasonal influenza vaccination, authors suggested.

V and J are TRBV6-2 or TRBV6-3 and TRBJ2-7, with unresolved D. The sample was non-naive T cells sorted from PBMCs, taken roughly 2 weeks before vaccination. The source of this sequence is a man aged 50 to 60 who received an inactivated influenza vaccine. The CDR3: CASSYLTDYEQYF. The CDR3 DNA sequence: TGTGCCAGCAGTTACTTAACCGATTACGAGCAGTACTTC.